This paragraph covers one TCR beta chain sequence. Sequencing used immunoSEQ multiplex PCR; TCRdb keeps in-frame clones, though not all of them. Altogether about 53,000 clones are present, around 90% being singletons, with the ten largest covering 0.5%. The record originates from a study of T cell changes during pregnancy in multiple sclerosis. CDR3 length: 16 amino acids. Trimming shortened V by 0 bases and J by 12 bases, and 18 bases separated the two germline ends. The germline V gene encodes CDR1 MNHEY and CDR2 SVGAGI. The receptor comes from a female donor with multiple sclerosis, enrolled in a pregnancy study. The source was CD4+ T cells from peripheral blood mononuclear cells, collected in the third trimester of pregnancy. The chain links TRBV6-5 to TRBJ1-6; D is undetermined. CDR3 nucleotide sequence: TGTGCCAGCAGTTACTCGAATATGGGCCTTACGAGACCCCTCCACTTT. Translating it yields CASSYSNMGLTRPLHF.